The clone carrying this T cell receptor beta chain has only a few counts. Its antigen remains unknown. The data stem from a study of cytomegalovirus exposure and HLA in healthy donors. Some clones are missing from TCRdb's copy, which holds only in-frame ones; the method was immunoSEQ multiplex PCR. The repertoire consists of 210,000 or so clones, with around nine tenths occurring once and the leading ten covering about 2.9%. V shed 1 base and J shed 4 bases, with 2 bases lying between them. Germline CDR1 reads SEHNR; CDR2 reads FQNEAQ (reference sequence). This CDR3 is 12 amino acids long. The donors were part of the validation cohort, which consisted of under 150 subjects and was separate from the first cohort of roughly 620 subjects. Study conclusions and caveats: In vitro work confirmed that three CMV-associated chains recognize CMV antigens. Associated with cytomegalovirus, according to the listing, were around 160 TCR beta chains.

This chain joins TRBV7-9 and TRBJ1-3; no clear D gene. Input material: PBMCs. The TCR sequence derives from a woman aged 18-30 years in good health and CMV-seronegative. CDR3 bases: TGTGCCAGCAGCTTAGTAGGAAACACCATATATTTT. Encoded protein: CASSLVGNTIYF. Full variable domain (rest looked up from reference TRBV7-9 and TRBJ1-3): DTGVSQNPRHKITKRGQNVTFRCDPISEHNRLYWYRQTLGQGPEFLTYFQNEAQLEKSRLLSDRFSAERPKGSFSTLEIQRTEQGDSAMYLCASSLVGNTIYFGEGSWLTVV.